The 25 T cell receptor beta chains given below trace back to one sample, sequenced in a study of spatial heterogeneity in lung cancer. TCRdb re-derived calls from the 5' RACE reads in MiXCR, one entry per CDR3 protein. The sample has roughly 3,000 distinct CDR3 sequences, roughly a fifth seen once; the top ten hold about 38%. The time point was: blood at routine non-recurrence follow-up after resection. Source: PBMCs, taken at follow-up. The receptors were gathered from a male donor with early-stage non-small cell lung cancer.

By frequency in the sample, this clonotype is large (0.1 to 1%). J is TRBJ2-3 and V is TRBV25-1; D remains unclear. CDR1 MGHDK and CDR2 SYGVNS come from the germline V gene. The V end was cut by 7 bases, the J end by 0 bases, with 8 bases between. The CDR3 has 13 residues. CDR3: CASKVGSTDTQYF. The CDR3 DNA follows: TGTGCCAGCAAGGTCGGCAGCACAGATACGCAGTATTTT.

This clonotype showed up many times. The chain couples TRBV7-2 to TRBJ2-7, with a tentative D call TRBD1 (5 bases). Germline V gene lookup returns CDR1 SGHTA and CDR2 FQGNSA. The CDR3 is 12 amino acids. The V end was cut by 5 bases, the J end by 6 bases, with 11 bases between. The CDR3 DNA follows: TGTGCCAGCAGCGCAGTCCAGGGCGAGCAGTACTTC. Its translation is CASSAVQGEQYF. The variable domain in full, completed from reference TRBV7-2 and TRBJ2-7, reads GAGVSQSPSNKVTEKGKDVELRCDPISGHTALYWYRQSLGQGLEFLIYFQGNSAPDKSGLPSDRFSAERTGGSVSTLTIQRTQQEDSAVYLCASSAVQGEQYFGPGTRLTVT.

This clonotype was counted many times. The rearrangement links TRBV19 to TRBJ1-2; possible D gene TRBD1, 5 bases. Per the germline V gene, CDR1 is LNHDA and CDR2 is SQIVND (reference sequence). Trimming stripped 6 bases from V and 0 bases from J, with 14 bases between. CDR3 length: 15 amino acids. CDR3 residues: CASSLDQQANYGYTF. CDR3 nucleotide sequence: TGTGCCAGTAGCTTAGACCAACAGGCTAACTATGGCTACACCTTC.

The CDR3 here is CASSPLVAANYGYTF. The CDR3 bases are TGTGCCAGCAGCCCACTGGTGGCAGCTAACTATGGCTACACCTTC. V is TRBV4-2 and J is TRBJ1-2; D is uncertain. Trimming cost V 4 bases and J 0 bases, with 12 bases left between them. From germline, CDR1 is LGHNA and CDR2 YNFKEQ. This CDR3 has 15 amino acids.

This clonotype rates as medium-sized (0.01 to 0.1%). The genes are TRBV14 and TRBJ1-4; D is ambiguous. CDR1 and CDR2 from the germline V gene are SGHDN and FVKESK. This CDR3 spans 17 amino acids. Deletions cut 4 bases from V and 0 bases from J, with 15 bases between. The CDR3 sequence: CASSRSSTITTNEKLFF. The CDR3, as DNA: TGTGCCAGCAGCCGTTCTTCGACTATCACAACTAATGAAAAACTGTTTTTT. The full variable domain, in which reference TRBV14 and TRBJ1-4 provide the parts outside the CDR3, is EAGVTQFPSHSVIEKGQTVTLRCDPISGHDNLYWYRRVMGKEIKFLLHFVKESKQDESGMPNNRFLAERTGGTYSTLKVQPAELEDSGVYFCASSRSSTITTNEKLFFGSGTQLSVL.

V gene TRBV10-1 combines with J gene TRBJ2-2, with D perhaps TRBD2 (5 bases). The germline V gene has CDR1 WNHNN and CDR2 SYGVQD (reference sequence). Trimming removed 3 bases from V and 6 bases from J, with 14 bases in between. This CDR3 is built from 15 residues. DNA for the CDR3: TGCGCCAGCAGTGAACGGACTCCCGAATCCGGGGAGCTGTTTTTT. Its translation: CASSERTPESGELFF.

By share of the sample, this clonotype is medium-sized. The chain uses TRBV5-4 and TRBJ2-7; TRBD2 matches 11 bases. J lost 9 bases, V lost 4 bases, and 15 bases had no gene match. Germline CDR1 and CDR2: SGHNT and YYREEE (reference sequence). The CDR3 has 16 amino acids. The CDR3 DNA is TGTGCCAGCAGCCGGGAAGGCCTAGCGGGAGGAAAAGTGCAGTACGTC. Translated, it gives CASSREGLAGGKVQYV.

This clonotype turned up a few times. The chain employs TRBV20-1 and TRBJ2-3, with D possibly called TRBD1 or TRBD2 (5 bases each). The V end lost 3 bases, the J end lost 2 bases, and 12 bases lay between the germline ends. The germline gives CDR1 DFQATT, CDR2 SNEGSKA (reference sequence). This CDR3 region has 14 residues. The CDR3, as DNA: TGCAGTGCTAGGGCTTTTGGGACCACAGATACGCAGTATTTT. Encoded protein: CSARAFGTTDTQYF.

The V gene is TRBV30, the J gene TRBJ2-3; possibly TRBD2 for D (5 bases). The CDR3 extends over 13 amino acids. The V end lost 4 bases, the J end lost 1 base, and 9 bases lay between the germline ends. The germline CDR1 and CDR2 sequences are GTSNPN and SVGIG (reference sequence). This CDR3 is CAWMRAGTDTQYF. The CDR3 region has the DNA TGTGCCTGGATGAGAGCGGGCACAGATACGCAGTATTTT.

By sample share, this clonotype is medium-sized. The CDR3 nucleotides are TGCGCCAGCAGTGAGACGGGAACTGAAGCTTTCTTT. This codes for CASSETGTEAFF. The V and J genes are TRBV10-1 and TRBJ1-1; D remains ambiguous. CDR1 and CDR2 from the germline V gene are WNHNN and SYGVQD (reference sequence). The CDR3 is 12 residues long. Trimming left V 2 bases short and J 5 bases short, with 6 bases between.

This clonotype occurred many times. The CDR3 loop is CASRGNTEAFF. The CDR3 bases are TGTGCCAGCAGGGGGAACACTGAAGCTTTCTTT. V and J are TRBV28 and TRBJ1-1, with D unresolved. CDR1 and CDR2 (germline): MDHEN, SYDVKM. CDR3 length equals 11 residues. Trimming took 6 bases from V and 1 from J, leaving 3 bases between them.

By share of the sample, this clonotype is medium-sized (0.01 to 0.1%). This rearrangement joins TRBV4-3 to TRBJ2-3; 8 nucleotides align to TRBD2. J was trimmed by 4 bases and V by 5 bases; bases with no gene match: 8. Germline V gene sequence: CDR1 LGHNA, CDR2 YSLEER. The CDR3 length is 15 residues. The CDR3 sequence: CASSDRWRGADTQYF. In nucleotides, the CDR3 is TGCGCCAGCAGCGACCGCTGGCGGGGGGCAGATACGCAGTATTTT.

In its sample, this clonotype was seen a few times. The J gene is TRBJ2-1, the V gene TRBV3-1, with 11 bases matching TRBD1. The CDR3 covers 15 residues. Germline CDR1 and CDR2: LGHDT and YNNKEL (reference sequence). The J segment lost 3 bases and the V segment lost 4 bases, leaving 2 bases of the junction unmatched. CDR3 loop: CASSLGTGGYNEQFF. CDR3 in DNA: TGTGCCAGCAGCCTTGGGACAGGGGGCTACAATGAGCAGTTCTTC.

Of note for this clonotype: One junction end disagrees with the germline gene, perhaps due to a read error. This chain uses TRBV7-3 with TRBJ1-2, with 7 nucleotides matching TRBD1. The CDR3 totals 17 residues. Germline V gene data show CDR1 as SGHTA and CDR2 as FQGTGA. CDR3 amino acids: CASSLTGQALPNSGYTF. DNA of the CDR3: TGTGCCAGCAGCTTAACAGGACAGGCCTTACCTAACTCTGGCTACACCTTC.

This clonotype qualifies as medium-sized (0.01 to 0.1%). The rearrangement uses TRBV5-1 and TRBJ2-3; D gene uncertain. Trimming cost V 10 bases and J 2 bases, with 20 bases left between them. Per germline, CDR1 SGHRS and CDR2 YFSETQ. The CDR3 sequence is 15 residues long. The CDR3 DNA reads as TGCGCCTCACGGGCAAGCGCCCCTGTCACAGATACGCAGTATTTT. Translating gives CASRASAPVTDTQYF. The full variable domain, rest sourced from reference TRBV5-1 and TRBJ2-3, is KAGVTQTPRYLIKTRGQQVTLSCSPISGHRSVSWYQQTPGQGLQFLFEYFSETQRNKGNFPGRFSGRQFSNSRSEMNVSTLELGDSALYLCASRASAPVTDTQYFGPGTRLTVL.

This clonotype qualifies as medium-sized (0.01 to 0.1%). The chain recombines TRBV29-1 with TRBJ2-2, with 9 positions matching TRBD1. Trimming took 0 bases from V and 4 from J; bases not matched to a gene: 9. This CDR3 has 17 amino acids. From germline, CDR1 is SQVTM and CDR2 ANQGSEA. The CDR3 region has the DNA TGCAGCGTTGAAGACGCCGGGGGACAGGGAAGCACCGGGGAGCTGTTTTTT. Its protein is CSVEDAGGQGSTGELFF.

This clonotype is medium-sized in the sample. The chain joins TRBV7-9 to TRBJ1-2; no clear D. The CDR3 extends over 15 amino acids. Trimming took off 2 bases at V and 0 bases at J, with 10 bases between the two ends. Germline V gene data show CDR1 as SEHNR and CDR2 as FQNEAQ (reference sequence). The CDR3 DNA follows: TGTGCCAGCAGCTTATCCCAGGCTCCTAACTATGGCTACACCTTC. It yields the protein CASSLSQAPNYGYTF. The variable domain in full, with the rest retrieved from reference TRBV7-9 and TRBJ1-2, is DTGVSQNPRHKITKRGQNVTFRCDPISEHNRLYWYRQTLGQGPEFLTYFQNEAQLEKSRLLSDRFSAERPKGSFSTLEIQRTEQGDSAMYLCASSLSQAPNYGYTFGSGTRLTVV.

Relative to its sample, this clonotype is medium-sized. J is TRBJ2-3 and V is TRBV5-1, with D maybe TRBD1 (6 bases). CDR3 length: 14 residues. Per the germline V gene, CDR1 is SGHRS and CDR2 is YFSETQ. Trimming cost V 5 bases and J 7 bases, with 17 bases left between them. CDR3 sequence reads: CASSQGTLRNTQYF. CDR3 sequence (DNA): TGCGCCAGCAGTCAGGGGACCCTGCGTAATACGCAGTATTTT.

The V and J genes are TRBV5-5 and TRBJ1-4, with a weak D call TRBD1 (6 bases). There are 18 residues in the CDR3. Germline CDR1 is SGHKS and CDR2 is YYEKEE (reference sequence). The V and J ends lost 3 bases and 8 bases respectively, with 26 bases between them. CDR3 loop: CASSWGTRLRVSVEKLFF. The DNA for the CDR3 is TGTGCCAGCAGCTGGGGGACAAGGTTACGAGTGAGCGTCGAAAAACTGTTTTTT. The full variable domain, completed using reference TRBV5-5 and TRBJ1-4, is DAGVTQSPTHLIKTRGQQVTLRCSPISGHKSVSWYQQVLGQGPQFIFQYYEKEERGRGNFPDRFSARQFPNYSSELNVNALLLGDSALYLCASSWGTRLRVSVEKLFFGSGTQLSVL.

The table lists this clonotype with many counts. The V and J genes are TRBV20-1 and TRBJ2-3, with 8 bases lining up with TRBD2. The trim removed 5 bases at V and 0 bases at J, leaving 13 bases unmatched. The CDR3 loop spans 17 amino acids. Germline V gene sequence: CDR1 DFQATT, CDR2 SNEGSKA (reference sequence). CDR3 sequence reads: CSAFWTSSAPSTDTQYF. CDR3 bases: TGCAGTGCTTTTTGGACTAGCTCGGCGCCGAGCACAGATACGCAGTATTTT.

The table lists this clonotype with many counts. The chain is built from TRBV6-5 and TRBJ1-5; D gene uncertain. V was cut by 0 bases and J by 5 bases, with 8 bases left in between. Per the germline V gene, CDR1 is MNHEY and CDR2 is SVGAGI. The CDR3 totals 14 residues. Here the CDR3 reads CASSYSSRDQPQHF. The DNA for the CDR3 is TGTGCCAGCAGTTACTCTTCAAGGGATCAGCCCCAGCATTTT.

This clonotype was found a few times. This chain connects TRBV27 to TRBJ2-7, with unresolved D. Per the germline V gene, CDR1 is MNHEY and CDR2 is SMNVEV (reference sequence). Trimming removed 6 bases from V and 3 bases from J, with 15 bases in between. This CDR3 is 14 amino acids long. The CDR3 is CASSSNLGGYEQYF. The DNA of the CDR3 is TGTGCCAGCAGCTCTAATCTGGGCGGCTACGAGCAGTACTTC.

Relative to its sample, this clonotype is medium-sized (0.01 to 0.1%). The V call is TRBV20-1, the J call TRBJ2-7; perhaps TRBD1 as D (5 bases). With 0 bases removed from V and 2 bases from J, the gap between germline ends came to 14 bases. The germline V gene has CDR1 DFQATT and CDR2 SNEGSKA (reference sequence). The CDR3 loop spans 15 amino acids. CDR3 sequence reads: CSARDSTGLTYEQYF. The CDR3 coding sequence is TGCAGTGCTAGAGACTCAACAGGTTTAACCTACGAGCAGTACTTC.

By proportion, this clonotype is medium-sized. J is TRBJ1-1 and V is TRBV19; D perhaps matches TRBD1 (5 bases). Deletions cut 3 bases from V and 1 base from J, with 9 bases between. CDR1 and CDR2 (germline): LNHDA, SQIVND (reference sequence). CDR3 length equals 14 residues. The CDR3 reads CASSIGGRNTEAFF. In nucleotides, the CDR3 is TGTGCCAGTAGTATTGGGGGTCGGAACACTGAAGCTTTCTTT.

Relative to its sample, this clonotype is medium-sized. V usage is TRBV9 and J usage is TRBJ1-5; the match to TRBD1 covers 8 bases. This CDR3 contains 14 residues. Per the germline V gene, CDR1 is SGDLS and CDR2 is YYNGEE. V shed 4 bases and J 7 bases; nucleotides not matched to a gene: 7. The CDR3 sequence: CASSHGQGDQPQHF. The CDR3 DNA is TGTGCCAGCAGCCACGGACAGGGAGACCAGCCCCAGCATTTT.